The clone carrying this TCR beta chain appeared a few times. Its antigen is unidentified. The sample belongs to a study of regulatory T cells in long-lasting Graves disease. Time point described: newly diagnosed GD, antithyroid drugs for less than 3 months. The TCR library used RNA extracted from PBMCs. CDR1 MNHEY and CDR2 SVGEGT come from the germline V gene. Unmatched junction bases numbered 5, after V lost 8 bases and J lost 2 bases. The CDR3 has 13 residues. Arm-PCR of CDR3 regions and iRepertoire HTBI primers were the basis on which TCR beta libraries were built. TCRdb itself ran the multiplex PCR reads through MiXCR, one entry per CDR3 protein. The table records 400,000 to 500,000 distinct CDR3 sequences, 16% of them present only once. Study results and limitations: Examination was confined to peripheral blood, excluding thyroid tissue. When disease was persistent, TRBV28, TRBJ1-2 and TRBJ2-5 were the favored segments.

Another study also made use of these data, one on T cells in Graves' hyperthyroidism and ophthalmopathy. That paper adds: In blood, most of the thyroid clonotypes expanded above 0.001 were also present.

The source of this sequence is a woman in her twenties or thirties with Graves disease. This sample comprised peripheral blood mononuclear cells (PBMCs), obtained at new diagnosis, from a patient treated with antithyroid drugs. The V and J genes are TRBV6-2 or TRBV6-3 and TRBJ2-7; TRBD1 matches at 8 bases. The CDR3 loop is CASFDRGAYEQYF. The DNA of the CDR3 is TGTGCCAGCTTCGACAGGGGTGCCTACGAGCAGTACTTC.